This T cell receptor beta chain was observed in a study of blood T cell repertoires in COVID-19. Study background: PBMCs, B-cell-depleted T cells, or T cells provided the cDNA or gDNA that made up the material.

Authors' processing steps: Estimation of nucleated cell counts was performed using reference gene primer amplification. TCRdb's table, derived via immunoSEQ multiplex PCR, lists solely in-frame clones and lacks some. From that table come the V and J calls and clone size; the DNA was used to work out D and trimming. The sample carries about 74,000 clones, about nine tenths recorded once. V lost 4 bases and J 8 bases, leaving 9 bases between the germline ends. CDR3 size: 13 residues. Looked up from germline, CDR1 is ENHRY and CDR2 is SYGVKD. This clonotype was obtained from a man over 45 with acute or convalescent COVID-19. This sequence joins TRBV10-3 and TRBJ1-6, with D tentatively TRBD1 (5 bases). The sequenced material came from peripheral blood. DNA of the CDR3: TGTGCCATCAGTGGGCAGGGCGATTCACCCCTCCACTTT. Translating it yields CAISGQGDSPLHF.